These 4 T cell receptor beta chains originate from one sample sequenced in a study of blood T cell repertoires in COVID-19. The data were produced by immunoSEQ multiplex PCR, yet TCRdb's version contains in-frame clones alone and is incomplete. The table shows 88,000 or so clones, with approximately 82% occurring only once. The sample comprised peripheral blood. These receptors came from a human donor in a cohort sampled during active COVID-19.

A few counts support this clone. This sequence joins TRBV7-8 and TRBJ2-7; D is perhaps TRBD2 (6 bases). With 5 bases removed from V and 0 bases from J, the gap between germline ends came to 38 bases. Germline V gene lookup returns CDR1 SGHVS and CDR2 FQNEAQ. The CDR3 covers 23 residues. The CDR3 DNA reads TGTGCCAGCAGCCCCAGCGGGTGGAGTGACGGGGCCCCCGACCTCAAGAGCTCCTACGAGCAGTACTTC. Its translation is CASSPSGWSDGAPDLKSSYEQYF. Variable domain in full (rest from reference TRBV7-8 and TRBJ2-7): GAGVSQSPRYKVAKRGQDVALRCDPISGHVSLFWYQQALGQGPEFLTYFQNEAQLDKSGLPSDRFFAERPEGSVSTLKIQRTQQEDSAVYLCASSPSGWSDGAPDLKSSYEQYFGPGTRLTVT.

V and J are TRBV28 and TRBJ1-5; 9 bases are a match to TRBD1. The junction had 19 bases not matched to a gene; V was cut back by 8 bases and J by 8 bases. Germline values: CDR1 MDHEN, CDR2 SYDVKM. This CDR3 has 17 residues. The CDR3: CASQTSHGQGKSEPQHF. The CDR3 nucleotides read TGTGCCAGCCAAACCAGCCATGGACAGGGGAAAAGTGAGCCCCAGCATTTT.

This sequence joins TRBV5-1 and TRBJ1-1; the D gene is possibly TRBD1 (6 bases). Germline V lookup: CDR1 SGHRS, CDR2 YFSETQ. The V end lost 3 bases, the J end lost 1 base, and 10 bases lay between the germline ends. This CDR3 comprises 14 residues. CDR3: CASSSLGGNTEAFF. As DNA, the CDR3 is TGCGCCAGCAGCTCCCTAGGGGGGAACACTGAAGCTTTCTTT.

The chain employs TRBV5-3 and TRBJ2-2; TRBD1 agrees at 9 bases. TRBV5-3 is flagged as an ORF with uncertain function. V lost 5 bases, J lost 3 bases, and 5 bases stayed unmatched. This CDR3 region has 15 residues. In DNA, the CDR3 is TGTGCCAGAAGACGAAGACAGGGGGACACCGGGGAGCTGTTTTTT. This gives the protein CARRRRQGDTGELFF.